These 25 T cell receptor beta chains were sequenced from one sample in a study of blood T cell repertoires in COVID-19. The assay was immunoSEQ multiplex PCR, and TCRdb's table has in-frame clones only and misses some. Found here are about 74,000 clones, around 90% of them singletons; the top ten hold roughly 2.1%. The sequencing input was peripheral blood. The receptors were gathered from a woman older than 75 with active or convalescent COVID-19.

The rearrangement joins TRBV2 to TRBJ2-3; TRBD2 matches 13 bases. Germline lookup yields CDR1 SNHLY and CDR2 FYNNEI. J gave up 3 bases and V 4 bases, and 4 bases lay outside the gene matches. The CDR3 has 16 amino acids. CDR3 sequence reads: CASSAGTSGVTDTQYF. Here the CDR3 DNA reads TGTGCCAGCAGTGCCGGGACTAGCGGGGTAACAGATACGCAGTATTTT. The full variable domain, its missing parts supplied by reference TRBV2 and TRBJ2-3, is EPEVTQTPSHQVTQMGQEVILRCVPISNHLYFYWYRQILGQKVEFLVSFYNNEISEKSEIFDDQFSVERPDGSNFTLKIRSTKLEDSAMYFCASSAGTSGVTDTQYFGPGTRLTVL.

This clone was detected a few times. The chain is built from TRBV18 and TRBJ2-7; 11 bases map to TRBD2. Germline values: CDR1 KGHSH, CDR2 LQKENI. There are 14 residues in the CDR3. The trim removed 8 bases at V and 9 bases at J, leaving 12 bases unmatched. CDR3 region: CASATSGRWERQYF. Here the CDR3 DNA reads TGTGCCAGCGCCACTAGCGGGAGATGGGAGCGGCAGTACTTC. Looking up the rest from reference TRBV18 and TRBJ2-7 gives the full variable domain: NAGVMQNPRHLVRRRGQEARLRCSPMKGHSHVYWYRQLPEEGLKFMVYLQKENIIDESGMPKERFSAEFPKEGPSILRIQQVVRGDSAAYFCASATSGRWERQYFGPGTRLTVT.

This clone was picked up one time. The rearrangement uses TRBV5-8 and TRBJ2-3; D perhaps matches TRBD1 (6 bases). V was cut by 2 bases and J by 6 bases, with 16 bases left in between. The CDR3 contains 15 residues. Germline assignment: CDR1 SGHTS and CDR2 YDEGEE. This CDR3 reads CASSFQGQQGDTQYF. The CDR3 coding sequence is TGTGCCAGCAGCTTTCAAGGACAGCAGGGGGATACGCAGTATTTT. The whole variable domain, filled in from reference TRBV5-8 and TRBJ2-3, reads EAGVTQSPTHLIKTRGQQATLRCSPISGHTSVYWYQQALGLGLQFLLWYDEGEERNRGNFPPRFSGRQFPNYSSELNVNALELEDSALYLCASSFQGQQGDTQYFGPGTRLTVL.

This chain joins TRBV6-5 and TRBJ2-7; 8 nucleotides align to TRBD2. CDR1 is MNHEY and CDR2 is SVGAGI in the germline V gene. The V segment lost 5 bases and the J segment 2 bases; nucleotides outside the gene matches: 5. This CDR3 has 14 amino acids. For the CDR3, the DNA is TGTGCCAGCAGTCCCCGGGAGGGGGCCTACGAGCAGTACTTC. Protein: CASSPREGAYEQYF.

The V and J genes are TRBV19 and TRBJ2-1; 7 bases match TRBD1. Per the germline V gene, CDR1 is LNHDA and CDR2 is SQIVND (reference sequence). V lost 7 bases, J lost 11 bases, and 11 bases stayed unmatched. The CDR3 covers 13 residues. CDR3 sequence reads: CASTPGQWVQQFF. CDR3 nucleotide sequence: TGTGCCAGTACTCCGGGACAGTGGGTTCAGCAGTTCTTC.

The CDR3 sequence is CASSLRVWGGCGDTQYF. The CDR3 DNA reads TGTGCCAGCAGTTTACGGGTGTGGGGGGGTTGTGGAGATACGCAGTATTTT. The genes are TRBV27 and TRBJ2-3, with TRBD2 matching over 7 bases. The germline V gene encodes CDR1 MNHEY and CDR2 SMNVEV (reference sequence). V was pared by 2 bases and J by 5 bases, with 13 bases of the junction left unmatched. The CDR3 has 17 amino acids.

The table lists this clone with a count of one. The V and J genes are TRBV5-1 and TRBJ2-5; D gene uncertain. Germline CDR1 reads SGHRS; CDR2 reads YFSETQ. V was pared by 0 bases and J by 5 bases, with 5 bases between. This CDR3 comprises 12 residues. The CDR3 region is CASSLDRETQYF. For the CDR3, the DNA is TGCGCCAGCAGCTTGGATCGGGAGACCCAGTACTTC.

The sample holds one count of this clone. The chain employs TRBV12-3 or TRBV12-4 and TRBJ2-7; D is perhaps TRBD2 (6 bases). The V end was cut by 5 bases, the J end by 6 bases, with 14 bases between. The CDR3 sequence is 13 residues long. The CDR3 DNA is TGTGCCAGCAGTCCCTTGACAGCGGGCGAGCAGTACTTC. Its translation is CASSPLTAGEQYF.

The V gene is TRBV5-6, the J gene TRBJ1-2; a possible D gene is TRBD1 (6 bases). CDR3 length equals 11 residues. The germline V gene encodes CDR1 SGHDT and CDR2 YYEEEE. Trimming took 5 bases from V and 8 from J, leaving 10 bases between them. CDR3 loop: CASSYRVGYTF. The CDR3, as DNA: TGTGCCAGCAGTTACAGGGTAGGCTACACCTTC.

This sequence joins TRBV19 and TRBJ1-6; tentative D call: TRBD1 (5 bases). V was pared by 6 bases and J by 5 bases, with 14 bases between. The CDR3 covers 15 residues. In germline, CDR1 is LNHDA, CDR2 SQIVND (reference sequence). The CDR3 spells CASRKYTGDNSPLHF. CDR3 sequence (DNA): TGTGCCAGTAGGAAATACACAGGAGATAATTCACCCCTCCACTTT.

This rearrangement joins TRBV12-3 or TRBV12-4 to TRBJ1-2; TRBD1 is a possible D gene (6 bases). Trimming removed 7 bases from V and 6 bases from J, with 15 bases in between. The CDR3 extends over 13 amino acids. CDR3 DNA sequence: TGTGCCAGCAAGACCCAGGGGAGAGATGGCTACACCTTC. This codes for CASKTQGRDGYTF.

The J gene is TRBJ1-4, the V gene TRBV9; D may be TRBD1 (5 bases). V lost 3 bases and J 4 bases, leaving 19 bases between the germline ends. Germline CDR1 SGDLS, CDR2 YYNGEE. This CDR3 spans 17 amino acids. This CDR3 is CASSAPRGRDGNEKLFF. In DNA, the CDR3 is TGTGCCAGCAGCGCCCCTAGAGGGAGGGACGGTAATGAAAAACTGTTTTTT.

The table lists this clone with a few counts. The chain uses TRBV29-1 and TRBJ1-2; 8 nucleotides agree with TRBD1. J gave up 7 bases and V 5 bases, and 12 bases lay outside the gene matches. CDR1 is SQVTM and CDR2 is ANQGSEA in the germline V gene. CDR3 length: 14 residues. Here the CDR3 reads CSVFIQDREGGYTF. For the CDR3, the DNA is TGCAGCGTTTTCATCCAGGACAGGGAGGGTGGCTACACCTTC.

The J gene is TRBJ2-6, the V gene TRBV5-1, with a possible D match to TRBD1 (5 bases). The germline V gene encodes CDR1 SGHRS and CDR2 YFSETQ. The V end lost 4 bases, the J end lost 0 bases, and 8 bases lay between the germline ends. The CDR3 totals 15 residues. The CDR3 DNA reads TGCGCCAGCAGCCCGACAGTCTCTGGGGCCAACGTCCTGACTTTC. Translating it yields CASSPTVSGANVLTF.

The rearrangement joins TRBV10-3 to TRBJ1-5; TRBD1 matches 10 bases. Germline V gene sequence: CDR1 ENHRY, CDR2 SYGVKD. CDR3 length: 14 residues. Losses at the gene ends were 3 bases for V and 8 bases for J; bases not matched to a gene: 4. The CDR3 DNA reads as TGTGCCATCAGTGAAGCCGGGACAGGGGAGCCCCAGCATTTT. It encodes CAISEAGTGEPQHF.

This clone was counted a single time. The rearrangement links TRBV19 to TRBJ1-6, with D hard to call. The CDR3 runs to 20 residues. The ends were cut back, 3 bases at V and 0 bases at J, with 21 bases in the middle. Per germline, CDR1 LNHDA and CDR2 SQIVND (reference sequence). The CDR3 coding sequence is TGTGCCAGTAGTATTGATTCAGCACCCTCGGAGCACTCCTATAATTCACCCCTCCACTTT. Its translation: CASSIDSAPSEHSYNSPLHF. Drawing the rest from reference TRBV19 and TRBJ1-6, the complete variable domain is DGGITQSPKYLFRKEGQNVTLSCEQNLNHDAMYWYRQDPGQGLRLIYYSQIVNDFQKGDIAEGYSVSREKKESFPLTVTSAQKNPTAFYLCASSIDSAPSEHSYNSPLHFGNGTRLTVT.

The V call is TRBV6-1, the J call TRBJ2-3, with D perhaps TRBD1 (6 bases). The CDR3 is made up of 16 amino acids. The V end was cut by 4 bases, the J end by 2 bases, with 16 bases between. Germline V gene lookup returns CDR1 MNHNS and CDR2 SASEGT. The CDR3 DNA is TGTGCCAGCAGTGGCGTCCCGGGACATTTCACAGATACGCAGTATTTT. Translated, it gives CASSGVPGHFTDTQYF.

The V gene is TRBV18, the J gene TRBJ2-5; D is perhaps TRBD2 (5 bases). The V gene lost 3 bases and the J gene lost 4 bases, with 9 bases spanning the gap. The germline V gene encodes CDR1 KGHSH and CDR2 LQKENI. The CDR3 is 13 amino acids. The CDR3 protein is CASSPGSLETQYF. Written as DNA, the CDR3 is TGTGCCAGCTCACCTGGGAGTCTAGAGACCCAGTACTTC.

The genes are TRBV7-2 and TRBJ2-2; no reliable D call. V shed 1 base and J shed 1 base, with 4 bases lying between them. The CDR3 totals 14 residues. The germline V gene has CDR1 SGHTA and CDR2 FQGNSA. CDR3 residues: CASSLGQNTGELFF. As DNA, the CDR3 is TGTGCCAGCAGCTTAGGACAGAACACCGGGGAGCTGTTTTTT.

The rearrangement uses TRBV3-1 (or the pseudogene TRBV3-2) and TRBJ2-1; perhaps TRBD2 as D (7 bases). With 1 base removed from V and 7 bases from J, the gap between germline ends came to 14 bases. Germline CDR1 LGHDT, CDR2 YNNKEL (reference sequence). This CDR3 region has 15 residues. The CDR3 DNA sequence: TGTGCCAGCAGCCAAGTAGGGGGGGTTGTGAATGAGCAGTTCTTC. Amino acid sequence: CASSQVGGVVNEQFF.

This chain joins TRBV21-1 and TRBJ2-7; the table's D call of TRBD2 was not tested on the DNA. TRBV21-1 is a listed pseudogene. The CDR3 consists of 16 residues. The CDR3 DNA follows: TGTGCCAGCAGCAAGGGCTCTAGCGGGAGGAGTTACGAGCAGTACTTC. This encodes CASSKGSSGRSYEQYF.

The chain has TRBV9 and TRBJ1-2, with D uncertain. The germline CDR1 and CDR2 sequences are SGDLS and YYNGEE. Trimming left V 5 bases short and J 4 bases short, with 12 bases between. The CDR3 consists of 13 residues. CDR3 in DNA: TGTGCCAGCAGTAAGCTTGGAGGCTATGGCTACACCTTC. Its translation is CASSKLGGYGYTF.

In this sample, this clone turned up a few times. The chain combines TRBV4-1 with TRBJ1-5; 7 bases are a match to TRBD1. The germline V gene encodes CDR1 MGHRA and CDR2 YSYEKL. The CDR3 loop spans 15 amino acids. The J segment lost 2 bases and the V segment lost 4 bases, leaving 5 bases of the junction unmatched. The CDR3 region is CASSLQTGGNQPQHF. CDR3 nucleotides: TGCGCCAGCAGCCTTCAAACAGGGGGCAATCAGCCCCAGCATTTT.

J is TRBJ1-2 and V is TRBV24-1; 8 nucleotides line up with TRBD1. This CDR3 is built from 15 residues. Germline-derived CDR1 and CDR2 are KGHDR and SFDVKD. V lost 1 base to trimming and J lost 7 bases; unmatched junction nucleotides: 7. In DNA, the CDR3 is TGTGCCACCAGTGATTTTTCAGGGGGCGAAGGTGGCTACACCTTC. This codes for CATSDFSGGEGGYTF.

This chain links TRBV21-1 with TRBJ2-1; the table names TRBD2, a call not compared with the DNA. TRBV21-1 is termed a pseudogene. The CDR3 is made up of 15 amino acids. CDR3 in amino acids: CASSTRNTRYNEQFF. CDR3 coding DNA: TGTGCCAGCAGCACTCGAAACACTAGATACAATGAGCAGTTCTTC.